This TCR beta chain was documented in a study of blood T cell repertoires in COVID-19. Whole-study context: Specimens from acute and convalescent COVID-19 originated in the United States, Italy and Spain.

In the original analysis: The authors estimated nucleated cell counts from reference gene primer amplification. Profiled with immunoSEQ multiplex PCR; TCRdb holds only in-frame clones, not every one. That table is the source of V, J and clone size, and D and trimming were worked out from the DNA. The sample consists of almost 400,000 clones, about 90% of them appearing once. V lost 0 bases, J lost 1 base, and 10 bases stayed unmatched. Germline CDR1 SGHRS, CDR2 YFSETQ. The CDR3 extends over 18 amino acids. This TCR came from a woman aged 60-70 years with COVID-19, enrolled during active disease. The sequenced sample consisted of peripheral blood. This chain uses TRBV5-1 with TRBJ2-5; TRBD2 agrees at 9 bases. The CDR3 is CASSLAMLSSGAQETQYF. CDR3 DNA sequence: TGCGCCAGCAGCTTGGCCATGTTGTCTAGCGGGGCCCAAGAGACCCAGTACTTC.